Following are 19 T cell receptor beta chains from one sample sequenced in a study of OX40 agonist ivuxolimab in advanced cancers. The data were produced by immunoSEQ multiplex PCR, yet TCRdb's version contains in-frame clones alone and is incomplete. The table has 70,000 or so clones, around nine tenths seen once; the top ten hold around 0.73%. The sample in question was CD4+ or CD8+ T cells sorted from blood, obtained in a trial of the OX40 agonist ivuxolimab. Receptor source: an adult with an advanced solid tumor such as melanoma, head and neck, liver or kidney cancer.

V is TRBV6-5 and J is TRBJ2-6; D unclear. The CDR3 runs to 15 residues. In germline, CDR1 is MNHEY, CDR2 SVGAGI. The V gene lost 5 bases and the J gene lost 0 bases, with 8 bases spanning the gap. The CDR3, as DNA: TGTGCCAGCAGTACAATGAGCTCTGGGGCCAACGTCCTGACTTTC. Encoded protein: CASSTMSSGANVLTF.

This chain links TRBV5-1 with TRBJ2-5, with D unclear. Germline V gene data show CDR1 as SGHRS and CDR2 as YFSETQ. Between the trimmed V and J ends, which lost 2 bases and 5 bases, there was a span of 13 bases. The CDR3 extends over 14 amino acids. In nucleotides, the CDR3 is TGCGCCAGCAGCTTCGCCGAAACCTGGGAGACCCAGTACTTC. As protein: CASSFAETWETQYF.

The chain employs TRBV7-6 and TRBJ1-2; D is unclear. The germline V gene has CDR1 SGHVS and CDR2 FNYEAQ. The CDR3 length is 13 residues. Trimming took 8 bases from V and 0 from J, leaving 10 bases between them. The CDR3 nucleotides read TGTGCCAGCGCTCCCCGAACTAACTATGGCTACACCTTC. This gives the protein CASAPRTNYGYTF.

The rearrangement links TRBV6-5 to TRBJ2-1; a possible D gene is TRBD2 (5 bases). The CDR3 loop spans 15 amino acids. The germline gives CDR1 MNHEY, CDR2 SVGAGI. Trimming removed 0 bases at V and 8 bases at J, with 14 bases between. CDR3 region: CASSYSGLARDEQFF. The CDR3 DNA sequence: TGTGCCAGCAGTTACTCGGGTCTAGCACGGGATGAGCAGTTCTTC.

The chain uses TRBV28 and TRBJ2-6, with D unclear. The ends were cut back, 9 bases at V and 4 bases at J, with 4 bases in the middle. Per the germline V gene, CDR1 is MDHEN and CDR2 is SYDVKM. The CDR3 runs to 11 residues. CDR3 amino acids: CASSGANVLTF. CDR3 DNA sequence: TGTGCCAGTTCCGGGGCCAACGTCCTGACTTTC.

The chain couples TRBV5-1 to TRBJ1-1, with 9 bases aligning to TRBD1. The trim removed 4 bases at V and 3 bases at J, leaving 7 bases unmatched. The germline V gene has CDR1 SGHRS and CDR2 YFSETQ. The CDR3 totals 15 residues. The CDR3 here is CASSRSTGGDTEAFF. As DNA, the CDR3 is TGCGCCAGCAGCCGTAGTACAGGGGGCGACACTGAAGCTTTCTTT.

The J gene is TRBJ2-7, the V gene TRBV28; D perhaps matches TRBD1 (6 bases). CDR1 and CDR2 from the germline V gene are MDHEN and SYDVKM. The CDR3 spans 14 residues. V was shortened by 3 bases and J by 2 bases, with 11 bases between the two germline ends. The DNA for the CDR3 is TGTGCCAGCAGTTTGGACAGTAATCCCTACGAGCAGTACTTC. The encoded protein is CASSLDSNPYEQYF.

This chain joins TRBV5-4 and TRBJ1-4, with D maybe TRBD1 (6 bases). Germline loops: CDR1 SGHNT, CDR2 YYREEE (reference sequence). The CDR3 spans 15 residues. Deletions cut 4 bases from V and 3 bases from J, with 13 bases between. The CDR3 DNA follows: TGTGCCAGCAGCATTCAGGGGTTATCTAATGAAAAACTGTTTTTT. Protein sequence: CASSIQGLSNEKLFF.

The V call is TRBV7-2, the J call TRBJ1-1, with D unresolved. Trimming pared 3 bases from V and 5 bases from J, leaving 16 bases between. The CDR3 covers 15 residues. Germline V gives CDR1 SGHTA, CDR2 FQGNSA. The DNA of the CDR3 is TGTGCCAGCAGCTTCGAGGGATCCGTGGGGACTGAAGCTTTCTTT. Its translation is CASSFEGSVGTEAFF.

CDR3 DNA sequence: TGTGCCAGCAGCTTGGGAACGGCAAGCACAGATACGCAGTATTTT. The encoded protein is CASSLGTASTDTQYF. The gene calls are TRBV5-4 and TRBJ2-3; D is uncertain. Trimming took 0 bases from V and 0 from J, leaving 8 bases between them. This CDR3 is 15 amino acids long. Germline CDR1 SGHNT, CDR2 YYREEE (reference sequence).

J is TRBJ1-3 and V is TRBV6-1; D is unresolved. Germline values: CDR1 MNHNS, CDR2 SASEGT. The CDR3 length is 13 residues. Trimming took off 7 bases at V and 3 bases at J, with 10 bases between the two ends. The CDR3 loop is CASTRTRGNTIYF. The CDR3 DNA reads as TGTGCCAGCACCCGGACGCGTGGAAACACCATATATTTT.

This clone was seen just once. The chain has TRBV19 and TRBJ1-5; TRBD1 agrees at 10 bases. Per the germline V gene, CDR1 is LNHDA and CDR2 is SQIVND (reference sequence). The CDR3 runs 15 residues. The V and J ends lost 5 bases and 4 bases, in that order; junction bases with no gene match: 5. CDR3 region: CASSYGQGVNQPQHF. DNA of the CDR3: TGTGCCAGTAGTTACGGACAGGGGGTTAATCAGCCCCAGCATTTT.

The chain couples TRBV7-6 to TRBJ1-1; D gene unclear. This CDR3 region has 14 residues. The V end lost 0 bases, the J end lost 1 base, and 6 bases lay between the germline ends. In germline, CDR1 is SGHVS, CDR2 FNYEAQ. The CDR3 DNA sequence: TGTGCCAGCAGCTTAGCGGAGACGAACACTGAAGCTTTCTTT. Residues: CASSLAETNTEAFF.

The chain employs TRBV7-9 and TRBJ2-4; 7 bases are a match to TRBD2. J lost 8 bases, V lost 5 bases, and 9 bases had no gene match. The CDR3 spans 14 residues. The V gene's germline CDR1 is SEHNR and CDR2 FQNEAQ (reference sequence). The CDR3 loop is CASSAWGTTDIQYF. The CDR3 DNA is TGTGCCAGCAGCGCCTGGGGGACTACGGACATTCAGTACTTC.

The chain carries TRBV2 and TRBJ2-2; perhaps TRBD2 as D (6 bases). CDR1 SNHLY and CDR2 FYNNEI come from the germline V gene. V lost 4 bases to trimming and J lost 2 bases, with 14 bases between them. This CDR3 has 16 residues. The CDR3: CASSGGSGRNTGELFF. CDR3 nucleotides: TGTGCCAGCAGTGGGGGTAGCGGCCGTAACACCGGGGAGCTGTTTTTT.

This chain uses TRBV18 with TRBJ2-5, with D perhaps matching TRBD1 or TRBD2 (5 bases each). The germline V gene has CDR1 KGHSH and CDR2 LQKENI. V dropped 4 bases and J dropped 5 bases, with 14 bases sitting between them. The CDR3 runs 14 residues. This CDR3 is CASSRGTALETQYF. In DNA form, the CDR3 reads TGTGCCAGCTCACGAGGGACCGCTCTCGAGACCCAGTACTTC.

This clone appeared once. V is TRBV2 and J is TRBJ1-2; D ambiguous. CDR1 SNHLY and CDR2 FYNNEI come from the germline V gene. V lost 4 bases to trimming and J lost 0 bases, with 6 bases between them. This CDR3 contains 13 residues. DNA for the CDR3: TGTGCCAGCAGTGCGGGTCCTAACTATGGCTACACCTTC. Amino acids: CASSAGPNYGYTF.

This clone occurred once. This chain joins TRBV5-6 and TRBJ2-7; perhaps D is TRBD1 or TRBD2 (5 bases each). There are 14 residues in the CDR3. The V end was cut by 4 bases, the J end by 0 bases, with 11 bases between. Germline assignment: CDR1 SGHDT and CDR2 YYEEEE. The CDR3 is CASSLGPSSYEQYF. The CDR3 DNA reads TGTGCCAGCAGCCTGGGACCGAGCTCCTACGAGCAGTACTTC. Full variable domain (outside the CDR3, taken from reference TRBV5-6 and TRBJ2-7): DAGVTQSPTHLIKTRGQQVTLRCSPKSGHDTVSWYQQALGQGPQFIFQYYEEEERQRGNFPDRFSGHQFPNYSSELNVNALLLGDSALYLCASSLGPSSYEQYFGPGTRLTVT.

The V call is TRBV6-5, the J call TRBJ2-1; D is perhaps TRBD1 or TRBD2 (5 bases each). CDR1 MNHEY and CDR2 SVGAGI come from the germline V gene. CDR3 length equals 16 residues. Between the trimmed V and J ends, which lost 3 bases and 8 bases, there was a span of 20 bases. The CDR3 coding sequence is TGTGCCAGCAGTTATGCCGGGGCAGGTAATGAAGATGAGCAGTTCTTC. It translates to CASSYAGAGNEDEQFF.